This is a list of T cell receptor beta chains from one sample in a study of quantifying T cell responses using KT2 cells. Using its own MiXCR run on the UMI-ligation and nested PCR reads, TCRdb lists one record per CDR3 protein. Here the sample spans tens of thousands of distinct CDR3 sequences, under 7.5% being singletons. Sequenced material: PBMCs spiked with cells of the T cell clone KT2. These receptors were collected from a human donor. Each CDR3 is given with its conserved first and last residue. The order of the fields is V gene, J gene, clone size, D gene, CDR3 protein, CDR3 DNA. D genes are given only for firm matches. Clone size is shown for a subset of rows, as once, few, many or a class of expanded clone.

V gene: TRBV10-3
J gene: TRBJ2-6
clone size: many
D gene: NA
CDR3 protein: CAISESGNDPGGANVLTF
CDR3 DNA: TGTGCCATCAGTGAGTCGGGCAACGATCCCGGTGGGGCCAACGTCCTGACTTTC

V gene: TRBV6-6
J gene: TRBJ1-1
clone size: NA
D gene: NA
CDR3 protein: CASSSMGQNTEAFF
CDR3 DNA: TGTGCCAGCAGCTCCATGGGACAGAACACTGAAGCTTTCTTT

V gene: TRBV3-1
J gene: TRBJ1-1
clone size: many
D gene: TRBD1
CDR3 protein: CASSRRTGSEAFF
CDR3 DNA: TGTGCCAGCAGCCGACGGACAGGGAGTGAAGCTTTCTTT

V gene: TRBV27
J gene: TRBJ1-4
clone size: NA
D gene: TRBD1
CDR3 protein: CASSFGTGLEKLFF
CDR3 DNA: TGTGCCAGCAGTTTTGGGACAGGGTTAGAAAAACTGTTTTTT

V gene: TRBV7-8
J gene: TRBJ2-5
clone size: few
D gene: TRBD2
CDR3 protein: CASSERAGVRETQYF
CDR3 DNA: TGTGCCAGCAGCGAGAGAGCGGGAGTGAGGGAGACCCAGTACTTC

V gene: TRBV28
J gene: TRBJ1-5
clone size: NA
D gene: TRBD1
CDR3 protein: CASSSPGVGGHQPQHF
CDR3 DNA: TGTGCCAGCAGTTCCCCGGGGGTAGGGGGCCATCAGCCCCAGCATTTT

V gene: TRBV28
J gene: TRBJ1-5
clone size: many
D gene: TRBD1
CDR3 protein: CASSFPGTGTFYSNQPQHF
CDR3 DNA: TGTGCCAGCAGTTTCCCCGGGACAGGGACATTCTATAGCAATCAGCCCCAGCATTTT

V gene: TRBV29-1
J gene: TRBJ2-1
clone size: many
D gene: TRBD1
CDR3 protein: CSVDRTGVYEQFF
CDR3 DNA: TGCAGCGTTGATCGGACAGGGGTCTATGAGCAGTTCTTC

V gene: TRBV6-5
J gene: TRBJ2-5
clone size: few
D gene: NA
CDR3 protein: CASREGGGHQETQYF
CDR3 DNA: TGTGCCAGCAGGGAGGGGGGGGGCCACCAAGAGACCCAGTACTTC

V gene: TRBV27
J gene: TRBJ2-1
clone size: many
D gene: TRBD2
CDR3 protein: CASRSRGRTYNEQFF
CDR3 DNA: TGTGCCAGCCGTTCACGCGGGAGAACCTACAATGAGCAGTTCTTC

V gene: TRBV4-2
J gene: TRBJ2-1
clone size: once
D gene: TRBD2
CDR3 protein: CASSQDALAGLSGNEQFF
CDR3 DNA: TGTGCCAGCAGCCAAGATGCCCTAGCGGGGCTAAGCGGGAATGAGCAGTTCTTC

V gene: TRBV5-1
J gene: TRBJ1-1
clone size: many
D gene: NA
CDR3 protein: CASSLVSTVEAFF
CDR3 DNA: TGCGCCAGCAGCTTAGTGTCGACAGTTGAAGCTTTCTTT

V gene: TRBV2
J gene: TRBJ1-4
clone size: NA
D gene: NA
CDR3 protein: CASKSAGGLTLQEKLFF
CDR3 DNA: TGTGCCAGCAAGTCGGCAGGAGGGTTAACGTTACAAGAAAAACTGTTTTTT

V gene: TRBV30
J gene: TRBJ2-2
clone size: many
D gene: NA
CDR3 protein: CAWSRVAGELFF
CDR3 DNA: TGTGCCTGGAGCAGGGTGGCCGGGGAGCTGTTTTTT

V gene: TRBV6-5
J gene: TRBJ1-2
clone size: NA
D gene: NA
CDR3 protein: CASRGRGVRVGYTF
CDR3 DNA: TGTGCCAGCAGAGGCCGGGGGGTCAGAGTTGGCTACACCTTC

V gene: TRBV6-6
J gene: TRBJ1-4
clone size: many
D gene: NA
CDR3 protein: CASNFRRPEGGKLFF
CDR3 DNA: TGTGCCAGCAATTTCAGACGCCCCGAGGGGGGAAAACTGTTTTTT

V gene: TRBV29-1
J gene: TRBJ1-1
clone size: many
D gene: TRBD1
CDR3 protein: CSVGKGATNTEAFF
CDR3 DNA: TGCAGCGTTGGGAAGGGGGCTACGAACACTGAAGCTTTCTTT

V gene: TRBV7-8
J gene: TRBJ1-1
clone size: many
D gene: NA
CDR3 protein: CASSSRTVTEAFF
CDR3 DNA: TGTGCCAGCAGCTCAAGGACAGTCACTGAAGCTTTCTTT

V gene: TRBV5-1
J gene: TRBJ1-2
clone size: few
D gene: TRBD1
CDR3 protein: CASSRLGTGLDYGYTF
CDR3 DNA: TGCGCCAGCAGCCGACTTGGGACAGGGCTGGACTATGGCTACACCTTC

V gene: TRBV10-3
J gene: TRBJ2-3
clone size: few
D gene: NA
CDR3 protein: CAISVSPEGASDTQYF
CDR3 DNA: TGTGCCATCAGTGTTTCCCCGGAAGGAGCTTCCGATACGCAGTATTTT

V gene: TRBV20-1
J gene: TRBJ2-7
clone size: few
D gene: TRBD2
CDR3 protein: CSAIPTGRLAGDYEQYF
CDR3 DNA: TGCAGTGCTATCCCCACCGGGCGACTAGCGGGGGATTACGAGCAGTACTTC

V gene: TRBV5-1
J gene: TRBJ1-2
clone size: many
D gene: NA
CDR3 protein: CASSLGRGNYGYTF
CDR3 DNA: TGCGCCAGCAGCTTGGGCCGGGGTAACTATGGCTACACCTTC

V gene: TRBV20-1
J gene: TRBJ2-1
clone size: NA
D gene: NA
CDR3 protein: CSASSGSSSYNEQFF
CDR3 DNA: TGCAGTGCTTCGAGCGGGTCCAGCTCCTACAATGAGCAGTTCTTC

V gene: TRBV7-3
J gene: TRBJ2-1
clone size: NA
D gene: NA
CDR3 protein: CASSLSTEIYNEQFF
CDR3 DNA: TGTGCCAGCAGCCTCTCGACCGAAATCTACAATGAGCAGTTCTTC

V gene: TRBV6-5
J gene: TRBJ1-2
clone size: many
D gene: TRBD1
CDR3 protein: CASRTGGGDGYTF
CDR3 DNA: TGTGCCAGCAGAACAGGGGGAGGGGATGGCTACACCTTC

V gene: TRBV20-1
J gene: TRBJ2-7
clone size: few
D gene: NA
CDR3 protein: CSAKADGTWGEQYF
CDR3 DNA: TGCAGTGCTAAGGCTGACGGGACCTGGGGCGAGCAGTACTTC

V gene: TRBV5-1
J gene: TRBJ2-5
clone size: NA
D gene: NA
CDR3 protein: CASSLGGDSETQYF
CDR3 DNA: TGCGCCAGCAGCTTGGGTGGGGATTCGGAGACCCAGTACTTC

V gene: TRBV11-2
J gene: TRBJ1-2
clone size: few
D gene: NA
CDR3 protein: CASSLRPTTSIFYGYTF
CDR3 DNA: TGTGCCAGCAGCTTAAGGCCGACAACTTCGATATTCTATGGCTACACCTTC

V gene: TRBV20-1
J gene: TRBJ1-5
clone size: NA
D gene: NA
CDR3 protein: CSARVWPPSNQPQHF
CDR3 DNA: TGCAGTGCTAGAGTGTGGCCTCCGTCCAATCAGCCCCAGCATTTT

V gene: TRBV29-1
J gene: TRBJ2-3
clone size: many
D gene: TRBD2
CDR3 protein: CSPEGLAPDTQYF
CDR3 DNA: TGCAGCCCGGAGGGACTAGCCCCAGATACGCAGTATTTT

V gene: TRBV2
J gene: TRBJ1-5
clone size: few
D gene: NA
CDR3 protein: CASNGGSNQPQHF
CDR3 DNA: TGTGCCAGCAATGGGGGTAGCAATCAGCCCCAGCATTTT

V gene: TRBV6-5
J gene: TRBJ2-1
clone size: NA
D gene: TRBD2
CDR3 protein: CASSYGTSGRNEQFF
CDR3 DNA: TGTGCCAGCAGTTATGGGACTAGCGGGAGAAATGAGCAGTTCTTC

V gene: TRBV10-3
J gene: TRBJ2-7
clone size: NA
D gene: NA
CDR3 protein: CAISLGRQIYEQYF
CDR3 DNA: TGTGCCATCAGCCTGGGACGCCAAATCTACGAGCAGTACTTC

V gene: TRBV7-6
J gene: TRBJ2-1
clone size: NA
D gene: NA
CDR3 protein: CASSFSYLTYNEQFF
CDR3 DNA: TGTGCCAGCAGCTTTAGCTACCTCACCTACAATGAGCAGTTCTTC

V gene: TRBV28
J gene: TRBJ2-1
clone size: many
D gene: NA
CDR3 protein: CASSLPPGWPFF
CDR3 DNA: TGTGCCAGCAGTTTACCACCGGGATGGCCGTTCTTC

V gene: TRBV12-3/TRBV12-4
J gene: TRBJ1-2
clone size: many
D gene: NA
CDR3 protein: CASSLSSGSGNGYTF
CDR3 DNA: TGTGCCAGCAGTTTATCGTCGGGATCGGGTAATGGCTACACCTTC

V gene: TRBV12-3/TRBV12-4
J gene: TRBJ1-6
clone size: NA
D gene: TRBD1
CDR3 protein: CASSSLRQGINSPLHF
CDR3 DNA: TGTGCCAGCAGTTCCCTGCGACAGGGGATCAATTCACCCCTCCACTTT

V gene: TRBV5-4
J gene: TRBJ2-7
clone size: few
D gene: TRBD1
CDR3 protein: CASSSGTGSYEQYF
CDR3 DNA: TGTGCCAGCAGCTCCGGGACAGGGTCCTACGAGCAGTACTTC

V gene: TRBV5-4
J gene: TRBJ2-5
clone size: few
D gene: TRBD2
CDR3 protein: CASSLLGLAGIRRVQETQYF
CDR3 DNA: TGTGCCAGCAGCTTGTTGGGACTAGCGGGGATCCGGAGGGTCCAAGAGACCCAGTACTTC

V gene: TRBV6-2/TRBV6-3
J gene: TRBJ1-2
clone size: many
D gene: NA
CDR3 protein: CASSISGRSSYGYTF
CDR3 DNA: TGTGCCAGCAGTATATCGGGACGGTCGTCCTATGGCTACACCTTC

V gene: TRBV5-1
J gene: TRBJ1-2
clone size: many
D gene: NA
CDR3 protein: CASSSGPDRPNYGYTF
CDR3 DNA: TGCGCCAGCAGCTCCGGTCCGGACAGACCTAACTATGGCTACACCTTC

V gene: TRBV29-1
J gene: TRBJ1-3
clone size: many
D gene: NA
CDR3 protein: CSVDISGNTIYF
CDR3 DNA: TGCAGCGTTGACATATCTGGAAACACCATATATTTT

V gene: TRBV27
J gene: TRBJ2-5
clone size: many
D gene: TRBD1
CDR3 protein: CASSLTGEETQYF
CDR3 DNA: TGTGCCAGCAGCCTGACAGGGGAAGAGACCCAGTACTTC

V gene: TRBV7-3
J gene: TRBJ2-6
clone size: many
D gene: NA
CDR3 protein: CASSRGRSGANVLTF
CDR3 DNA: TGTGCCAGCAGCCGGGGACGGTCTGGGGCCAACGTCCTGACTTTC

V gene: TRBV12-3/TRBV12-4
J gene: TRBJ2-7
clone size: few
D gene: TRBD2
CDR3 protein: CASRLAGGVEQYF
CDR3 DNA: TGTGCCAGCAGGCTAGCGGGGGGGGTGGAGCAGTACTTC

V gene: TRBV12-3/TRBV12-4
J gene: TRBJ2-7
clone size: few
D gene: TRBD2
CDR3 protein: CASSGGDGGALSYEQYF
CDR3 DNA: TGTGCCAGCAGTGGGGGGGATGGCGGGGCTCTCTCCTACGAGCAGTACTTC

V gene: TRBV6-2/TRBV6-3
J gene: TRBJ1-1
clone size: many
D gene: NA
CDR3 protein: CASSYGGENTEAFF
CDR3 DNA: TGTGCCAGCAGTTACGGAGGGGAGAACACTGAAGCTTTCTTT

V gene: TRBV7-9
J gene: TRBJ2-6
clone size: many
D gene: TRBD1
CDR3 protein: CASSLAWTGTSGANVLTF
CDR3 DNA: TGTGCCAGCAGCTTAGCGTGGACAGGGACTTCTGGGGCCAACGTCCTGACTTTC